Sequencing of this TCR beta chain was carried out in a study of vaccination and CD4 T cells after COVID-19. Trimming cost V 5 bases and J 4 bases, with 15 bases left between them. From germline, CDR1 is SGHTA and CDR2 FQGNSA. The CDR3 length is 14 residues. Each CDR3 protein gets one entry after TCRdb re-called the PCR reads with MiXCR. The data show roughly 14,000 distinct CDR3 sequences, over 65% seen once. Sequencing was performed on CD4+ T cells from blood, taken after SARS-CoV-2 vaccination. This TCR was sampled from a human donor who had recovered from COVID-19. This chain uses TRBV7-2 with TRBJ2-7; D perhaps matches TRBD1 (6 bases). The CDR3 loop is CASSVDRWQYEQYF. CDR3 DNA sequence: TGTGCCAGCAGCGTAGACAGGTGGCAATACGAGCAGTACTTC.